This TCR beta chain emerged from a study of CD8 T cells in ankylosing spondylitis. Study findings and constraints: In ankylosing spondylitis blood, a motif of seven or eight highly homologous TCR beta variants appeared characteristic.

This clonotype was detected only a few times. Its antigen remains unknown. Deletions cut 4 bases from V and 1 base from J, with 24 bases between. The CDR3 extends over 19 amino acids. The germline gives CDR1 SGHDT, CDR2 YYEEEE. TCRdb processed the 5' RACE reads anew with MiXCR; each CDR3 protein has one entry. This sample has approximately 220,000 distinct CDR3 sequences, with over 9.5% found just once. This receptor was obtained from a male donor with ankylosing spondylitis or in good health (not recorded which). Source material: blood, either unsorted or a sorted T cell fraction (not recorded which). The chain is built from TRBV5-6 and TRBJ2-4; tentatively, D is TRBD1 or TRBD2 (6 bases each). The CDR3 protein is CASSPRVGGQFGAKNIQYF. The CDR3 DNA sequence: TGTGCCAGCAGCCCACGAGTAGGGGGGCAATTTGGGGCCAAAAACATTCAGTACTTC.